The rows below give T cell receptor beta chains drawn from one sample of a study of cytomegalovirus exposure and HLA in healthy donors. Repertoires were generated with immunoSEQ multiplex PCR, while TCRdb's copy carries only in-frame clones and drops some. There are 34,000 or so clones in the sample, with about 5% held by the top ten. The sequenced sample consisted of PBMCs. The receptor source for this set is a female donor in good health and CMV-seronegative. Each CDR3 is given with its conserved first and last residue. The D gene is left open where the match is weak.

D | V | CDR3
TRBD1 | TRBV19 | CASSLSGPGQGNEKLFF
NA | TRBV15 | CATSSTTQGETQYF
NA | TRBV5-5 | CASSTEPSSEKLFF
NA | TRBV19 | CASTSDRYGYTF
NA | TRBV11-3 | CASSPRVLDTDTQYF
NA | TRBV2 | CASRTVAMTGELFF
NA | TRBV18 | CASSHGLGRYEQYF
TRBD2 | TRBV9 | CASSVGLLAGGEQFF
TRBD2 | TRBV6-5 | CASSVAGGALIEQFF
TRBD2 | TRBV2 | CASSDVAGGPYEQYF
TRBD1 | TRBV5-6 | CASSFQDRVHEQYF
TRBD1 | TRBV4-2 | CASSRPGQGAAYEQYF
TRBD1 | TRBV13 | CASSFLDRSSYNEQFF
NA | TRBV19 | CASKQGSSYNSPLHF
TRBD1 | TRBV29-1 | CSVEPRGLDGYTF
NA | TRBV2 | CASRSGRQGTNTGELFF
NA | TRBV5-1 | CASSFSGYQETQYF
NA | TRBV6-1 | CASSHRVWETQYF
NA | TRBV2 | CASSGDRQIQETQYF
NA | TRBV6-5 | CASSYGQGFNTEAFF
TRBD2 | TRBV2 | CASSPLAGGPYEQYF
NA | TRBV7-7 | CASSLSITGGLFF
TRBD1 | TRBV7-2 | CASSLGDRGGYTF
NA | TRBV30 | CAYQDAYEQYF
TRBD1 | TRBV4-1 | CASSLYLRGQGLNEQFF
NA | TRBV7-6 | CASGSGQETQYF
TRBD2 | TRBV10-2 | CASSGTSVTDTQYF
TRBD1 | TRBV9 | CASSAQTGVNYGYTF
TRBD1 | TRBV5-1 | CASSLGATGFGEETQYF
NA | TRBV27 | CASGFGQPQHF
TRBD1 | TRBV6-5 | CASSSGQGLEQYF
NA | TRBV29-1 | CSVRFRGYNEQFF
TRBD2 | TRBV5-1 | CASSPGLAGGYEQYF
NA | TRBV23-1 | CASSQNPDSQTYNSPLHF
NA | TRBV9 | CASSLKGGPLQFF
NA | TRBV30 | CAWSVQGSQPQHF
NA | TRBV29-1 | CSAPGGAEAFF
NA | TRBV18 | CASSYRNLAKNIQYF
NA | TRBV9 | CASSSGQNTGELFF
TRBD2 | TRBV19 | CASSLSGGTYNEQFF
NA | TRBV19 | CASSTGPLTIDGYTF
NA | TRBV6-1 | CASSVGADLNEKLFF
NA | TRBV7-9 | CASSAKGNLNTEAFF
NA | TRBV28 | CASSSPTGFNEKLFF
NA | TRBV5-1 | CASTLGAATGELFF
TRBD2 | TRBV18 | CASSWRGGYEQYF
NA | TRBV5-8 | CASSVWGPGAQYF
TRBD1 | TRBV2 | CASSEYGTGNEKLFF
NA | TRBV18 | CASSKDPAGRMNTEAFF
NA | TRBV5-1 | CASTPGGIYGYTF